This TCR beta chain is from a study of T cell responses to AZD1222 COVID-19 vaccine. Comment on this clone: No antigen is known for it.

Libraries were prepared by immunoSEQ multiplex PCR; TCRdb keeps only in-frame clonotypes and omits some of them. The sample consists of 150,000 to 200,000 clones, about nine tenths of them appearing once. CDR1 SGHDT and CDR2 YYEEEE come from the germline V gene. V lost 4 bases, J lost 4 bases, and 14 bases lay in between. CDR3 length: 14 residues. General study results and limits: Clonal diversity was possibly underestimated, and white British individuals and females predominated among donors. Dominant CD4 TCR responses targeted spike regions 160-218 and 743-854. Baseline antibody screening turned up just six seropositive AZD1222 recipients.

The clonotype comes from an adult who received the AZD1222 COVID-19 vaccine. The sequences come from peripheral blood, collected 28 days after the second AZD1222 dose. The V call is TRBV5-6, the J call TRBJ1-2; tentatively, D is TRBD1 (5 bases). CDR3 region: CASSPNPGGYGYTF. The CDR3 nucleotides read TGTGCCAGCAGCCCAAACCCCGGGGGCTATGGCTACACCTTC.